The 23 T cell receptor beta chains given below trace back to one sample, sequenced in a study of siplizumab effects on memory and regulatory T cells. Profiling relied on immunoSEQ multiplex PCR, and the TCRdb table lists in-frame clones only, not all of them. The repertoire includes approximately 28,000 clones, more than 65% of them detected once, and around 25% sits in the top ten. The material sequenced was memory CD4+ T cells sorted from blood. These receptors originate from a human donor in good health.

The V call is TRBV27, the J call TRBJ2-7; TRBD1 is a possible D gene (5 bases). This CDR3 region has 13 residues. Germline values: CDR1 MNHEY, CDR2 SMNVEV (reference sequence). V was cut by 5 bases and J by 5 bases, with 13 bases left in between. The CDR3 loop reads CASSPRWGHEQYF. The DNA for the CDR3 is TGTGCCAGCAGTCCCCGATGGGGCCACGAGCAGTACTTC.

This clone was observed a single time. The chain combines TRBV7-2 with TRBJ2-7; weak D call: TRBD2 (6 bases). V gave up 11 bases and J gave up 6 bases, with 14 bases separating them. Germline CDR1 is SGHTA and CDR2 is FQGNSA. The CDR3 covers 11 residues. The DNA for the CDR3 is TGTGCCTCCGGGGCGGGACTCGAGCAGTACTTC. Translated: CASGAGLEQYF.

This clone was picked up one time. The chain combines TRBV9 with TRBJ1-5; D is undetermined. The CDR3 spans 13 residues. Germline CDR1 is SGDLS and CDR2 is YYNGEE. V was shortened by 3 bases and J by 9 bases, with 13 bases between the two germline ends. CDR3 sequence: CASSGTANGPQHF. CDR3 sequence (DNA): TGTGCCAGCAGCGGGACCGCGAACGGGCCCCAGCATTTT. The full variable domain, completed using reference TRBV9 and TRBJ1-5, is DSGVTQTPKHLITATGQRVTLRCSPRSGDLSVYWYQQSLDQGLQFLIQYYNGEERAKGNILERFSAQQFPDLHSELNLSSLELGDSALYFCASSGTANGPQHFGDGTRLSIL.

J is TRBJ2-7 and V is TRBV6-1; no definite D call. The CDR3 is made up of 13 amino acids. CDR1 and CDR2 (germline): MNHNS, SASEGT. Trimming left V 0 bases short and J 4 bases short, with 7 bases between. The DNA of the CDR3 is TGTGCCAGCAGTGAAGCGCGAAGGTACGAGCAGTACTTC. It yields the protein CASSEARRYEQYF.

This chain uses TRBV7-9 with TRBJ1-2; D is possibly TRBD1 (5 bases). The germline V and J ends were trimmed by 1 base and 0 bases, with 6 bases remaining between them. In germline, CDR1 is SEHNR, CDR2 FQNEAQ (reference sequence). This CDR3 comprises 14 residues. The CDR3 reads CASSLGTTNYGYTF. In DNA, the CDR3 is TGTGCCAGCAGCTTAGGGACAACTAACTATGGCTACACCTTC.

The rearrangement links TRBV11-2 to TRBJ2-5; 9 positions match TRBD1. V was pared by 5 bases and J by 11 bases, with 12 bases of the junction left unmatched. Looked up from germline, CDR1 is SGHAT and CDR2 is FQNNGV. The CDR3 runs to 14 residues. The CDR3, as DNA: TGTGCCAGCAGCCTCGGGACAGGGACTCGTGAGCAGTACTTC. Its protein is CASSLGTGTREQYF.

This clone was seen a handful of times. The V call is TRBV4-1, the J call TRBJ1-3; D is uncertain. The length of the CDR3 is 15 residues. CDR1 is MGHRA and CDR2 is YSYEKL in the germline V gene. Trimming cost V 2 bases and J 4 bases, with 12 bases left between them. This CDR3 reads CASSQYLEGGNTIYF. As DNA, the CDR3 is TGCGCCAGCAGCCAATACCTAGAGGGAGGAAACACCATATATTTT.

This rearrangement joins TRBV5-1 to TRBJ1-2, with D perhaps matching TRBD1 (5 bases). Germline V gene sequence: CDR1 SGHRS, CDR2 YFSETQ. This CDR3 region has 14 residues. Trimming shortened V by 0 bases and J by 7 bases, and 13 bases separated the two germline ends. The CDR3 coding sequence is TGCGCCAGCAGCTTGGACTGGCAGGGCAGTGGCTACACCTTC. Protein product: CASSLDWQGSGYTF.

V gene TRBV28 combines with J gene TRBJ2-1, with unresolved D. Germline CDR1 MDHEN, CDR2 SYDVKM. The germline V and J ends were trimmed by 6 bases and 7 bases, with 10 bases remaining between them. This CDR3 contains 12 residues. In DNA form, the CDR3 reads TGTGCCAGCAGGCTAGTCAAGAATGAGCAGTTCTTC. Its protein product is CASRLVKNEQFF. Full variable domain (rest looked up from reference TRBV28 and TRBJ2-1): DVKVTQSSRYLVKRTGEKVFLECVQDMDHENMFWYRQDPGLGLRLIYFSYDVKMKEKGDIPEGYSVSREKKERFSLILESASTNQTSMYLCASRLVKNEQFFGPGTRLTVL.

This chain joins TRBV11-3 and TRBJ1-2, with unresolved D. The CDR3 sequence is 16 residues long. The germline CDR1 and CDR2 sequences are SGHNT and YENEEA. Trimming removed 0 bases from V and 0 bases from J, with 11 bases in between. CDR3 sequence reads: CASSLDGPGANYGYTF. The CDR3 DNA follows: TGTGCCAGCAGCTTAGATGGTCCGGGAGCTAACTATGGCTACACCTTC.

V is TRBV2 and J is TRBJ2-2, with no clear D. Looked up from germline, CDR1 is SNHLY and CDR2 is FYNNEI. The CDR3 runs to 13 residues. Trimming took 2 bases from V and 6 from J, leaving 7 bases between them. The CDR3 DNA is TGTGCCAGCAGTGAACAGAAAGCCGGGGAGCTGTTTTTT. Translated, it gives CASSEQKAGELFF.

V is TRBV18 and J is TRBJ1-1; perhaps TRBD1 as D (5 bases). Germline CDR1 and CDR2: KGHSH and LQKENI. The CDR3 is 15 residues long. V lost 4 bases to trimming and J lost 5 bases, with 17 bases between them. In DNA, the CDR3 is TGTGCCAGCTCACGACGCCGGGGGGTTGATACTGAAGCTTTCTTT. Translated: CASSRRRGVDTEAFF.

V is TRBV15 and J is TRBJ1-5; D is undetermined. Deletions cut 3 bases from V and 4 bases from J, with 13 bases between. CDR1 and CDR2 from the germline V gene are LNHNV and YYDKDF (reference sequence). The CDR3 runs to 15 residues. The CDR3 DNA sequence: TGTGCCACCAGCAGGACTCCGGAGATGAATCAGCCCCAGCATTTT. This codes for CATSRTPEMNQPQHF.

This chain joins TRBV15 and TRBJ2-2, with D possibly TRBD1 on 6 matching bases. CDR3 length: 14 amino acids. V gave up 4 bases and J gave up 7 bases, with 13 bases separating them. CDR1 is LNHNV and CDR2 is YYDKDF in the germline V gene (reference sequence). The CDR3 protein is CATSTGGSGGELFF. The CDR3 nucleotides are TGTGCCACCAGCACTGGGGGCAGTGGCGGGGAGCTGTTTTTT.

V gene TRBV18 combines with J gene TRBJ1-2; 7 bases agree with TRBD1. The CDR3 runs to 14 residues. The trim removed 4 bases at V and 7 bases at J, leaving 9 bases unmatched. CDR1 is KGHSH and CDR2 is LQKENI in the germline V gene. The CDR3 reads CASSQDRTAGGYTF. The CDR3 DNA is TGTGCCAGCTCACAGGACAGGACAGCAGGTGGCTACACCTTC.

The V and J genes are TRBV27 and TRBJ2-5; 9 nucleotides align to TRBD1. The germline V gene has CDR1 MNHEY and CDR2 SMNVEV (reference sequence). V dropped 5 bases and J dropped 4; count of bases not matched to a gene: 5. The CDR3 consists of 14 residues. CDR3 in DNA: TGTGCCAGCAGTAAGCCGGGACAGGGAGAGACCCAGTACTTC. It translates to CASSKPGQGETQYF.

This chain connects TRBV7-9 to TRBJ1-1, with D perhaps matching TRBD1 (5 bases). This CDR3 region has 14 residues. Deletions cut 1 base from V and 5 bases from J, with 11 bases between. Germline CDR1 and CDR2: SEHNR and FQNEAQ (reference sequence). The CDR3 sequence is CASSLDGGGTEAFF. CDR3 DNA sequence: TGTGCCAGCAGCTTAGACGGTGGGGGAACTGAAGCTTTCTTT.

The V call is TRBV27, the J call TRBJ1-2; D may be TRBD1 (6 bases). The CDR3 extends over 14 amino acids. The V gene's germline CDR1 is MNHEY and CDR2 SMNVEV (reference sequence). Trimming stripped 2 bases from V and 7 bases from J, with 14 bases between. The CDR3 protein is CASSLSRDTRGYTF. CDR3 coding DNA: TGTGCCAGCAGTTTAAGTCGGGACACCCGTGGCTACACCTTC.

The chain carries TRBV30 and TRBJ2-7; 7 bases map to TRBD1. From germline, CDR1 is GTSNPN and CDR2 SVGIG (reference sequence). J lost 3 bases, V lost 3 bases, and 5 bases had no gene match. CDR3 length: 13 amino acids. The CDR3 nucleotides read TGTGCCTGGAGGAAGGACAGGAACTACGAGCAGTACTTC. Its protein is CAWRKDRNYEQYF.

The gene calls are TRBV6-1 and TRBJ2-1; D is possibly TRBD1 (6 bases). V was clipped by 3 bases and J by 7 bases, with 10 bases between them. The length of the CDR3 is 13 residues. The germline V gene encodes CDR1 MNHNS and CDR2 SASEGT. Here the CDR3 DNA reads TGTGCCAGCAGTGATAACAGGGCGAATGAGCAGTTCTTC. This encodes CASSDNRANEQFF.

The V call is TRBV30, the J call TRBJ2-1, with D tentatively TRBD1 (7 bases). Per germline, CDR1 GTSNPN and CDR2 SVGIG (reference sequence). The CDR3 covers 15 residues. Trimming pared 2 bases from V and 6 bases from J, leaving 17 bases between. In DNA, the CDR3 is TGTGCCTGGAGTCCTAGCGCCCGACAGGGCAATGAGCAGTTCTTC. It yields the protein CAWSPSARQGNEQFF.

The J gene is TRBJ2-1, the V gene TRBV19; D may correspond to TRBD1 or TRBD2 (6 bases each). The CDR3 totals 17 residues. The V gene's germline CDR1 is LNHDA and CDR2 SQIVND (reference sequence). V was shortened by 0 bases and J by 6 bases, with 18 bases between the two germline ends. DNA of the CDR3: TGTGCCAGTAGTATAGATGGGGGGCACCCCGGAAGCAATGAGCAGTTCTTC. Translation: CASSIDGGHPGSNEQFF. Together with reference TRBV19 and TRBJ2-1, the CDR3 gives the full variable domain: DGGITQSPKYLFRKEGQNVTLSCEQNLNHDAMYWYRQDPGQGLRLIYYSQIVNDFQKGDIAEGYSVSREKKESFPLTVTSAQKNPTAFYLCASSIDGGHPGSNEQFFGPGTRLTVL.

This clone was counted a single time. CDR3 sequence: CASSERRDSTEAFF. The CDR3 DNA reads as TGTGCCAGCAGTGAAAGAAGGGACAGCACTGAAGCTTTCTTT. This chain connects TRBV6-1 to TRBJ1-1, with 7 bases identical to TRBD1. CDR1 MNHNS and CDR2 SASEGT come from the germline V gene. Trimming cost V 2 bases and J 4 bases; bases outside gene matches: 4. This CDR3 has 14 residues.